This passage covers 20 T cell receptor beta chains from one sample sequenced in a study of long-term antiretroviral therapy in people with HIV. At survey level, the immunoSEQ assay was run in its v3.0 version. Libraries were prepared by immunoSEQ multiplex PCR; TCRdb keeps only in-frame clonotypes and omits some of them. This table holds about 25,000 clones, less than 80% found once. The sample here was unsorted PBMCs, taken 1.2 years after starting antiretroviral therapy. These receptor sequences come from a woman aged 40 to 49 with HIV.

The chain combines TRBV7-2 with TRBJ2-1; possibly TRBD1 for D (6 bases). The CDR3 runs to 16 residues. CDR1 is SGHTA, CDR2 FQGNSA, per germline. V was cut by 4 bases and J by 8 bases, with 21 bases left in between. The CDR3 bases are TGTGCCAGCAGCTCCCAGGGGTTACAGCTATGGGATGAGCAGTTCTTC. Translated: CASSSQGLQLWDEQFF.

V and J are TRBV27 and TRBJ2-1, with D possibly being TRBD2 (6 bases). CDR1 and CDR2 from the germline V gene are MNHEY and SMNVEV (reference sequence). V was trimmed by 5 bases and J by 4 bases, leaving 18 bases between them. The CDR3 contains 16 residues. As DNA, the CDR3 is TGTGCCAGCAGTCCCGGGACCAGGGCGGGATACAATGAGCAGTTCTTC. Residues: CASSPGTRAGYNEQFF.

The V call is TRBV19, the J call TRBJ1-1; 8 bases are shared with TRBD1. Per germline, CDR1 LNHDA and CDR2 SQIVND (reference sequence). The CDR3 loop spans 15 amino acids. Trimming cost V 5 bases and J 4 bases; bases outside gene matches: 9. CDR3 residues: CASSLPGQGFTEAFF. For the CDR3, the DNA is TGTGCCAGTAGTCTCCCTGGACAGGGATTCACTGAAGCTTTCTTT.

This clone has just a few counts. This chain joins TRBV6-6 and TRBJ2-7; 7 bases align to TRBD1. After removal of 6 bases from V and 4 bases from J, the junction contained 6 bases not matched to a gene. Looked up from germline, CDR1 is MNHNY and CDR2 is SVGAGI (reference sequence). The CDR3 totals 13 residues. The CDR3 DNA sequence: TGTGCCAGCAGATCGACAGGGCGGTACGAGCAGTACTTC. Protein: CASRSTGRYEQYF.

The V call is TRBV7-9, the J call TRBJ2-3; the D is unclear. Per the germline V gene, CDR1 is SEHNR and CDR2 is FQNEAQ (reference sequence). CDR3 length: 13 amino acids. V was pared by 6 bases and J by 6 bases, with 13 bases between. CDR3 protein: CASSSPLGDTQYF. CDR3 sequence (DNA): TGTGCCAGCAGTTCCCCCTTAGGGGATACGCAGTATTTT.

This chain's CDR3 is CASSPSGTSYNEQFF. The CDR3 DNA reads as TGTGCCAGCTCACCCTCGGGGACTAGTTACAATGAGCAGTTCTTC. The chain couples TRBV18 to TRBJ2-1; 8 bases fit TRBD2. There are 15 residues in the CDR3. Trimming took 3 bases from V and 4 from J; bases not matched to a gene: 5. The germline CDR1 and CDR2 sequences are KGHSH and LQKENI.

This clone was detected once. J is TRBJ2-1 and V is TRBV5-4; 9 nucleotides match TRBD2. CDR1 and CDR2 (germline): SGHNT, YYREEE (reference sequence). The CDR3 is 14 residues long. V trimming: 7 bases; J trimming: 3 bases; junction bases outside the gene matches: 5. CDR3 sequence reads: CASAPAGGYNEQFF. CDR3 coding DNA: TGTGCCAGCGCTCCAGCGGGGGGCTACAATGAGCAGTTCTTC.

The chain is built from TRBV5-8 and TRBJ2-3, with D tentatively TRBD2 (5 bases). There are 18 residues in the CDR3. Germline CDR1 is SGHTS and CDR2 is YDEGEE. Trimming took 1 base from V and 4 from J, leaving 22 bases between them. The CDR3, as DNA: TGTGCCAGCAGCTTGATATACGGGGAAATTGAGCCCGCAGATACGCAGTATTTT. Translated: CASSLIYGEIEPADTQYF.

The chain recombines TRBV6-1 with TRBJ2-7; TRBD1 is a possible D gene (6 bases). The CDR3 runs 14 residues. The V gene lost 4 bases and the J gene lost 3 bases, with 13 bases spanning the gap. Germline V gene sequence: CDR1 MNHNS, CDR2 SASEGT. Here the CDR3 reads CASSGGDTLYEQYF. The CDR3 nucleotides read TGTGCCAGCAGTGGAGGGGACACCCTCTACGAGCAGTACTTC.

V is TRBV29-1 and J is TRBJ2-5; possible D gene TRBD2, 5 bases. The CDR3 loop spans 15 amino acids. V lost 3 bases to trimming and J lost 7 bases, with 21 bases between them. CDR1 and CDR2 (germline): SQVTM, ANQGSEA. The CDR3 DNA reads TGCAGCGTTGATTCTTTAACCGGGAAGATAGGGACCCAGTACTTC. Translating it yields CSVDSLTGKIGTQYF.

This clone was observed a handful of times. The chain recombines TRBV29-1 with TRBJ1-2; D unresolved. The germline V and J ends were trimmed by 3 bases and 8 bases, with 1 base remaining between them. This CDR3 region has 8 residues. Germline CDR1 reads SQVTM; CDR2 reads ANQGSEA. The CDR3 DNA reads as TGCAGCGTTGACGGCTACACCTTC. As protein: CSVDGYTF.

V usage is TRBV5-4 and J usage is TRBJ1-1; 7 bases are shared with TRBD1. Germline V gene sequence: CDR1 SGHNT, CDR2 YYREEE (reference sequence). CDR3 length: 14 amino acids. The J segment lost 4 bases and the V segment lost 4 bases, leaving 7 bases of the junction unmatched. The DNA of the CDR3 is TGTGCCAGCAGCACCCGACAGGGCATCACTGAAGCTTTCTTT. This sequence encodes CASSTRQGITEAFF. Filled out from reference TRBV5-4 and TRBJ1-1, the complete variable domain reads ETGVTQSPTHLIKTRGQQVTLRCSSQSGHNTVSWYQQALGQGPQFIFQYYREEENGRGNFPPRFSGLQFPNYSSELNVNALELDDSALYLCASSTRQGITEAFFGQGTRLTVV.

The V and J genes are TRBV19 and TRBJ1-1, with D unclear. This CDR3 spans 13 amino acids. V lost 9 bases to trimming and J lost 11 bases, with 22 bases between them. Germline V gives CDR1 LNHDA, CDR2 SQIVND (reference sequence). CDR3 nucleotides: TGTGCCAGACGCTATAGTATCCGAGCGAGGGCTTTCTTT. As protein: CARRYSIRARAFF.

The chain has TRBV10-3 and TRBJ2-7; either TRBD1 or TRBD2 may supply D (5 bases each). V was cut by 3 bases and J by 3 bases, with 18 bases left in between. Looked up from germline, CDR1 is ENHRY and CDR2 is SYGVKD. CDR3 length: 16 amino acids. In DNA form, the CDR3 reads TGTGCCATCAGTGATTCTATGGGACGCCAAGTCTACGAGCAGTACTTC. Amino acid sequence: CAISDSMGRQVYEQYF.

In its sample, this clone was seen once. The rearrangement joins TRBV27 to TRBJ1-2; D may be TRBD1 (6 bases). The CDR3 length is 17 residues. V was cut by 6 bases and J by 6 bases, with 26 bases left in between. Germline V gene lookup returns CDR1 MNHEY and CDR2 SMNVEV (reference sequence). CDR3 in amino acids: CASSTSIRRGARNGYTF. As DNA, the CDR3 is TGTGCCAGCAGCACTAGCATTCGCAGGGGAGCGAGGAATGGCTACACCTTC.

This clone was observed a single time. The chain has TRBV18 and TRBJ2-2; 7 bases match TRBD1. CDR3 length: 17 residues. CDR1 is KGHSH and CDR2 is LQKENI in the germline V gene. Germline trimming cut 3 bases from V and 4 bases from J; bases unmatched to any gene: 11. The CDR3 DNA is TGTGCCAGCTCACCTACTACGACAGGGCGTGCCACCGGGGAGCTGTTTTTT. Amino acids: CASSPTTTGRATGELFF.

The rearrangement links TRBV13 to TRBJ1-1, with D uncertain. The V end lost 4 bases, the J end lost 4 bases, and 10 bases lay between the germline ends. CDR1 is PRHDT, CDR2 FYEKMQ, per germline (reference sequence). The CDR3 is 13 residues long. CDR3 protein: CASSYQKFTEAFF. The CDR3 coding sequence is TGTGCCAGCAGCTACCAGAAATTCACTGAAGCTTTCTTT.

The chain combines TRBV27 with TRBJ2-5; D may be TRBD2 (6 bases). Trimming pared 5 bases from V and 3 bases from J, leaving 13 bases between. Germline V gives CDR1 MNHEY, CDR2 SMNVEV (reference sequence). The length of the CDR3 is 14 residues. The CDR3 loop is CASSGLGGKETQYF. CDR3 sequence (DNA): TGTGCCAGCAGTGGGCTGGGGGGAAAAGAGACCCAGTACTTC.

This chain joins TRBV5-4 and TRBJ2-6; no clear D. Germline V CDR1 and CDR2: SGHNT, YYREEE (reference sequence). The CDR3 consists of 15 residues. Trimming removed 4 bases from V and 4 bases from J, with 12 bases in between. The CDR3, as DNA: TGTGCCAGCAGCCGTTTGGAGAGCGGGGCCAACGTCCTGACTTTC. Translated, it gives CASSRLESGANVLTF.

V usage is TRBV11-2 and J usage is TRBJ2-2; no clear D gene. Trimming removed 0 bases at V and 0 bases at J, with 11 bases between. The CDR3 covers 17 residues. Germline V CDR1 and CDR2: SGHAT, FQNNGV. The CDR3, as DNA: TGTGCCAGCAGCTTAGAGATGGCGGCCCCGAACACCGGGGAGCTGTTTTTT. Translation: CASSLEMAAPNTGELFF.